The 21 T cell receptor beta chains below come from one sample, sequenced in a study of T-cell memory formation after mild COVID-19. One entry per CDR3 protein results from TCRdb running MiXCR on the 5' RACE reads. The sample contains 280,000 or so distinct CDR3 sequences, more than 15% of which appear only once. Sequencing was carried out using PBMCs or a T cell subset sorted from them (not recorded which). Receptors were obtained from a man between 18 and 29 years old who had mild COVID-19 (a few samples of this study predate the infection). Cell type and time point are not known.

The chain is built from TRBV20-1 and TRBJ2-5; no firm D call. The CDR3 loop spans 14 amino acids. Looked up from germline, CDR1 is DFQATT and CDR2 is SNEGSKA (reference sequence). Trimming pared 6 bases from V and 0 bases from J, leaving 14 bases between. CDR3 in amino acids: CSAGPPQYQETQYF. The CDR3 DNA reads as TGCAGTGCAGGGCCCCCACAGTACCAAGAGACCCAGTACTTC.

J is TRBJ1-1 and V is TRBV4-1, with D maybe TRBD1 (5 bases). The CDR3 length is 14 residues. The V gene lost 1 base and the J gene lost 5 bases, with 11 bases spanning the gap. Germline V gene sequence: CDR1 MGHRA, CDR2 YSYEKL. The CDR3 region has the DNA TGCGCCAGCAGCCAAGCCATGGGGGTGACTGAAGCTTTCTTT. Protein sequence: CASSQAMGVTEAFF.

This clonotype was recorded at least ten times. The rearrangement uses TRBV12-3 or TRBV12-4 and TRBJ2-1; maybe TRBD2 (7 bases). CDR3 length: 17 residues. The V end lost 6 bases, the J end lost 2 bases, and 20 bases lay between the germline ends. CDR3 protein: CASSLNAGRGPYNEQFF. DNA for the CDR3: TGTGCCAGCAGCCTGAACGCGGGGCGGGGGCCCTACAATGAGCAGTTCTTC.

This clonotype was counted only a few times. This chain connects TRBV10-3 to TRBJ2-1; 11 nucleotides line up with TRBD2. Germline V gene sequence: CDR1 ENHRY, CDR2 SYGVKD. The CDR3 totals 15 residues. V was clipped by 2 bases and J by 8 bases; unmatched bases: 5. CDR3 sequence reads: CAISEGTSGFDEQFF. The DNA of the CDR3 is TGTGCCATCAGTGAGGGGACTAGCGGATTTGATGAGCAGTTCTTC.

The J gene is TRBJ2-5, the V gene TRBV13; 8 bases line up with TRBD1. Trimming removed 5 bases from V and 7 bases from J; junction bases left unmatched: 3. Germline V lookup: CDR1 PRHDT, CDR2 FYEKMQ (reference sequence). The CDR3 has 12 amino acids. CDR3 sequence reads: CASSRDRGTQYF. For the CDR3, the DNA is TGTGCCAGCAGCAGAGACAGGGGGACCCAGTACTTC.

V gene TRBV24-1 combines with J gene TRBJ1-5; possible D gene TRBD1, 5 bases. The CDR3 spans 13 residues. CDR1 and CDR2 from the germline V gene are KGHDR and SFDVKD. V lost 5 bases to trimming and J lost 5 bases, with 9 bases between them. CDR3 amino acids: CATSVRDDQPQHF. In nucleotides, the CDR3 is TGTGCCACCAGTGTCAGGGATGATCAGCCCCAGCATTTT.

V and J are TRBV12-5 and TRBJ2-3; 8 bases fit TRBD1. The CDR3 length is 13 residues. CDR1 and CDR2 (germline): LGHNT, FRNRAP. Trimming took 6 bases from V and 3 from J; bases not matched to a gene: 2. CDR3 in amino acids: CASGQGATDTQYF. In DNA form, the CDR3 reads TGTGCTAGTGGCCAGGGGGCAACAGATACGCAGTATTTT.

The rearrangement uses TRBV20-1 and TRBJ2-1; 12 nucleotides align to TRBD2. Germline-derived CDR1 and CDR2 are DFQATT and SNEGSKA (reference sequence). The CDR3 spans 16 residues. V lost 5 bases to trimming and J lost 3 bases; unmatched junction nucleotides: 8. The CDR3 DNA sequence: TGCAGTGCTCCTCCAAGGACTAGCGGGGACTACAATGAGCAGTTCTTC. The encoded protein is CSAPPRTSGDYNEQFF.

The rearrangement links TRBV18 to TRBJ1-5, with a possible D match to TRBD1 (5 bases). Germline V lookup: CDR1 KGHSH, CDR2 LQKENI. The CDR3 is 13 amino acids. Trimming cost V 5 bases and J 12 bases, with 17 bases left between them. The CDR3 DNA reads as TGTGCCAGCTCAGGAGGATCTCAGGGTAGCCAGCATTTT. It encodes CASSGGSQGSQHF.

V usage is TRBV5-6 and J usage is TRBJ1-1; unclear D gene. Germline CDR1 reads SGHDT; CDR2 reads YYEEEE. This CDR3 has 11 amino acids. Deletions cut 4 bases from V and 4 bases from J, with 5 bases between. The DNA of the CDR3 is TGTGCCAGCAGCACCTTCACTGAAGCTTTCTTT. Its translation: CASSTFTEAFF.

This clonotype has just a few counts. The chain uses TRBV12-3 or TRBV12-4 and TRBJ2-2; 8 positions match TRBD1. The CDR3 loop spans 14 amino acids. V was pared by 6 bases and J by 9 bases, with 9 bases of the junction left unmatched. The CDR3 is CASRLGQGRRELFF. The CDR3 DNA reads as TGTGCCAGCAGACTCGGACAGGGAAGGCGGGAGCTGTTTTTT.

The V call is TRBV7-9, the J call TRBJ1-2; D ambiguous. The germline CDR1 and CDR2 sequences are SEHNR and FQNEAQ (reference sequence). V was clipped by 3 bases and J by 8 bases, with 10 bases between them. The CDR3 is 12 amino acids. The CDR3 is CASSLDESGYTF. CDR3 in DNA: TGTGCCAGCAGCTTGGATGAGAGCGGCTACACCTTC.

In its sample, this clonotype was seen a few times. The V call is TRBV10-3, the J call TRBJ2-3; 9 bases map to TRBD1. Trimming removed 11 bases from V and 6 bases from J; junction bases left unmatched: 15. The CDR3 is 15 residues long. Looked up from germline, CDR1 is ENHRY and CDR2 is SYGVKD. The CDR3 sequence is CASKDPGQGVDTQYF. The CDR3 DNA follows: TGTGCCTCGAAAGATCCGGGACAGGGTGTGGATACGCAGTATTTT.

About this clonotype: This may arise from a read error, as a much more abundant clone is one base away. The rearrangement links TRBV12-3 or TRBV12-4 to TRBJ2-3; TRBD2 matches 10 bases. This CDR3 has 13 amino acids. CDR3: CASSLLAGDTKYF. The DNA of the CDR3 is TGTGCCAGCAGTTTACTAGCGGGAGATACGAAGTATTTT.

The V call is TRBV19, the J call TRBJ1-4; D call uncertain. CDR1 is LNHDA, CDR2 SQIVND, per germline (reference sequence). The CDR3 loop spans 15 amino acids. V lost 6 bases, J lost 0 bases, and 11 bases lay in between. The DNA for the CDR3 is TGTGCCAGTAGGCGGGTGTCGACAACTAATGAAAAACTGTTTTTT. Protein product: CASRRVSTTNEKLFF.

The chain is built from TRBV6-5 and TRBJ1-1; D gene uncertain. The CDR3 runs 13 residues. Germline V gene sequence: CDR1 MNHEY, CDR2 SVGAGI. V was clipped by 8 bases and J by 7 bases, with 17 bases between them. CDR3 loop: CASAASGPREAFF. CDR3 nucleotides: TGTGCCAGCGCAGCATCTGGACCTCGTGAAGCTTTCTTT.

This clonotype was counted many times. V gene TRBV4-3 combines with J gene TRBJ2-6, with a weak D call TRBD1 (5 bases). V was cut by 0 bases and J by 2 bases, with 26 bases left in between. The CDR3 extends over 22 amino acids. The germline V gene encodes CDR1 LGHNA and CDR2 YSLEER. The CDR3 region has the DNA TGCGCCAGCAGCCAAGATAGTGGAGTTTGGGGCAGGGCTAGACCTGGGGCCAACGTCCTGACTTTC. This sequence encodes CASSQDSGVWGRARPGANVLTF.

The chain combines TRBV29-1 with TRBJ2-7; TRBD1 is a possible D gene (5 bases). The CDR3 runs to 13 residues. V dropped 7 bases and J dropped 7 bases, with 20 bases sitting between them. From germline, CDR1 is SQVTM and CDR2 ANQGSEA. CDR3 residues: CSDSSDGRGEQYF. For the CDR3, the DNA is TGCAGCGATTCTTCGGACGGAAGGGGAGAGCAGTACTTC.

This chain links TRBV20-1 with TRBJ2-7, with TRBD2 matching over 7 bases. CDR1 and CDR2 from the germline V gene are DFQATT and SNEGSKA (reference sequence). Losses at the gene ends were 2 bases for V and 5 bases for J; bases not matched to a gene: 12. The CDR3 is 15 amino acids. The CDR3 DNA reads TGCAGTGCTAGAAATTCGGGGGGACGGTTCGACGAGCAGTACTTC. Translated: CSARNSGGRFDEQYF.

This clonotype occurred a few times. The chain carries TRBV11-1 and TRBJ1-2, with D maybe TRBD1 (5 bases). Trimming took off 5 bases at V and 6 bases at J, with 19 bases between the two ends. This CDR3 spans 15 amino acids. Germline CDR1 SGHAT, CDR2 FQDESV (reference sequence). The DNA for the CDR3 is TGTGCCAGCAGCAACAAAGGGGTCCCCCTTGATGGCTACACCTTC. As protein: CASSNKGVPLDGYTF.

This clonotype was seen more than once but under ten times. This chain joins TRBV7-2 and TRBJ2-1, with TRBD2 matching 9 bases. CDR1 is SGHTA and CDR2 is FQGNSA in the germline V gene. CDR3 length equals 16 residues. The V segment lost 3 bases and the J segment 5 bases; nucleotides outside the gene matches: 8. The CDR3 nucleotides read TGTGCCAGCAGCTTGGTTAGCGGGGGCTACAACAATGAGCAGTTCTTC. Translation gives CASSLVSGGYNNEQFF.